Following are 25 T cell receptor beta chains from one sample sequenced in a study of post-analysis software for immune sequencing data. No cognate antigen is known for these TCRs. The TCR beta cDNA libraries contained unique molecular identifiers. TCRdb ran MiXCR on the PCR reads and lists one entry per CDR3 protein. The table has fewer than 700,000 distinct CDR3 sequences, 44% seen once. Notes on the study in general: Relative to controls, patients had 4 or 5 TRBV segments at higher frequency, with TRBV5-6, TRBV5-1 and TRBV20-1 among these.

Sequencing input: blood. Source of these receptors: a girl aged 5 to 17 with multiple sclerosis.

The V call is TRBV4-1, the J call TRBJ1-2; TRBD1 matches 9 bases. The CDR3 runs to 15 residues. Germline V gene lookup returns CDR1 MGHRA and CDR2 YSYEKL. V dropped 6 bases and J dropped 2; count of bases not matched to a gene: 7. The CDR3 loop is CASSQTGGGNYGYTF. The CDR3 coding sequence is TGCGCCAGCAGTCAAACAGGGGGCGGGAACTATGGCTACACCTTC.

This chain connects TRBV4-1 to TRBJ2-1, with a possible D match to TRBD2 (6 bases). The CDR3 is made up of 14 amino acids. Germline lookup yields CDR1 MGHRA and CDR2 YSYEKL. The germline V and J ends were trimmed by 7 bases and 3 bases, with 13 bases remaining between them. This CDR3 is CASTLGGDYNEQFF. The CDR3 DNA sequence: TGCGCCAGCACCCTCGGCGGGGACTACAATGAGCAGTTCTTC.

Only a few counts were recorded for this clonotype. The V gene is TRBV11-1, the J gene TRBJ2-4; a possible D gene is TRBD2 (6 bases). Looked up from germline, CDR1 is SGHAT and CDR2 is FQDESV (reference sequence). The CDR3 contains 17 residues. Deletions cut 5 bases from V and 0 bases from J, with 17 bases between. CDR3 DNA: TGTGCCAGCAGCAACGAGGGAGGTAGACTAGCCAAAAACATTCAGTACTTC. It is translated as CASSNEGGRLAKNIQYF.

The CDR3 nucleotides are TGTGCCAGCAGCGTGGGAAGGGCCAATGAGCAGTTCTTC. This gives the protein CASSVGRANEQFF. V is TRBV6-5 and J is TRBJ2-1; D is uncertain. V was shortened by 6 bases and J by 6 bases, with 12 bases between the two germline ends. This CDR3 has 13 amino acids. The germline V gene has CDR1 MNHEY and CDR2 SVGAGI.

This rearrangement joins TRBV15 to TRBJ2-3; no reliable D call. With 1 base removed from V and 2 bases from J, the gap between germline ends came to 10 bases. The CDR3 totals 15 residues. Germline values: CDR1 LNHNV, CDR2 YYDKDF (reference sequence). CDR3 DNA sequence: TGTGCCACCAGCAGAGTTGGAAAACTCACAGATACGCAGTATTTT. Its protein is CATSRVGKLTDTQYF.

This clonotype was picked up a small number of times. In nucleotides, the CDR3 is TGTGCCAGCAGTTTTGGCGGGGCTGAGCAGTTCTTC. Its protein product is CASSFGGAEQFF. V and J are TRBV12-3 or TRBV12-4 and TRBJ2-1, with D tentatively TRBD2 (6 bases). The CDR3 runs 12 residues. With 3 bases removed from V and 9 bases from J, the gap between germline ends came to 9 bases.

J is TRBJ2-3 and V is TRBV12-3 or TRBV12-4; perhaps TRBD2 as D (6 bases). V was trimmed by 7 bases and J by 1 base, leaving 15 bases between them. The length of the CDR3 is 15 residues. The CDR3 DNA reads TGTGCCAGCACCTACGGGAGCCGAGGCACAGATACGCAGTATTTT. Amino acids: CASTYGSRGTDTQYF.

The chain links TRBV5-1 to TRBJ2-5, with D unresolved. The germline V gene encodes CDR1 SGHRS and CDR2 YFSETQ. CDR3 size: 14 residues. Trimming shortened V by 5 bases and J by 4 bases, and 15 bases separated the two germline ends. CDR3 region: CASRYMEGLETQYF. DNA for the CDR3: TGCGCCAGCAGATACATGGAAGGGTTAGAGACCCAGTACTTC.

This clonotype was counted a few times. CDR3 sequence: CASSEAGTNYGYTF. The CDR3, as DNA: TGTGCCAGTAGTGAGGCTGGGACCAATTATGGCTACACCTTC. The rearrangement uses TRBV19 and TRBJ1-2; D is possibly TRBD1 (5 bases). The CDR3 length is 14 residues. The ends were cut back, 5 bases at V and 5 bases at J, with 15 bases in the middle. Per germline, CDR1 LNHDA and CDR2 SQIVND (reference sequence).

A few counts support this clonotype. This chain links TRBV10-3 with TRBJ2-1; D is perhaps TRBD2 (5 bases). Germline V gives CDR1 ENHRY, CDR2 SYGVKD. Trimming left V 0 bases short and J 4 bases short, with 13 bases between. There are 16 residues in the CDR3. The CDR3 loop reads CAISESALAAYNEQFF. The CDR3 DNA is TGTGCCATCAGTGAGTCGGCGCTAGCAGCTTACAATGAGCAGTTCTTC.

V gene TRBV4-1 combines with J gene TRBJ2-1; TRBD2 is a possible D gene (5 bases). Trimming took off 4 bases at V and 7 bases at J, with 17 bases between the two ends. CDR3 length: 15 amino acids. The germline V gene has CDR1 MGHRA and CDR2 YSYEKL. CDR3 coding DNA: TGCGCCAGCAGCCCAGCTAGCTCGGGTTTTAATGAGCAGTTCTTC. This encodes CASSPASSGFNEQFF.

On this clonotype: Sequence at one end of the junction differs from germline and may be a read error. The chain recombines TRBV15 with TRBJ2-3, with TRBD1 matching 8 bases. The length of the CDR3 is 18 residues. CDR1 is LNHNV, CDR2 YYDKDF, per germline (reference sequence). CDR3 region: CVTSRDLGTGGPTDTQYF. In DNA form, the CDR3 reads TGTGTCACCAGCAGAGATCTCGGGACAGGTGGCCCCACAGATACGCAGTATTTT.

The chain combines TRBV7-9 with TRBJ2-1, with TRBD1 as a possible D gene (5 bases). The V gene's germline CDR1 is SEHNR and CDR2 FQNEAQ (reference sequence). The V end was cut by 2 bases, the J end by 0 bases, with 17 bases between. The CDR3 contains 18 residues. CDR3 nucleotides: TGTGCCAGCAGCTTAAGGGGCCATCCAGTGAGCTCCTACAATGAGCAGTTCTTC. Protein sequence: CASSLRGHPVSSYNEQFF.

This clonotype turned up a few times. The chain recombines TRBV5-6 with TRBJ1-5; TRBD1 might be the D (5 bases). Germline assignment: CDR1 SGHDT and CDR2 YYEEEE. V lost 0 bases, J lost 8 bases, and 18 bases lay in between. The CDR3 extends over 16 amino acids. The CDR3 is CASSLAGAGSLEPQHF. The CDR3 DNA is TGTGCCAGCAGCTTGGCCGGGGCAGGGAGTTTAGAGCCCCAGCATTTT.

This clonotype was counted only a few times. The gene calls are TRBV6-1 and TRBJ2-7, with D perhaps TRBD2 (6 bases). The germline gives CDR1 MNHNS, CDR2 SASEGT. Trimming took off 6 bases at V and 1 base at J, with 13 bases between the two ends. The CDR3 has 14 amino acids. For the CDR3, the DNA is TGTGCCAGCAGGGATAAGGGACTTTCCTACGAGCAGTACTTC. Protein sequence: CASRDKGLSYEQYF.

This CDR3 reads CASSARSGMAKNIQYF. DNA of the CDR3: TGTGCCAGCAGCGCGAGAAGCGGGATGGCCAAAAACATTCAGTACTTC. The chain combines TRBV5-4 with TRBJ2-4; 7 bases are a match to TRBD2. The CDR3 spans 16 residues. The junction had 8 bases not matched to a gene; V was cut back by 4 bases and J by 1 base. Germline assignment: CDR1 SGHNT and CDR2 YYREEE (reference sequence). The full variable domain, its missing parts supplied by reference TRBV5-4 and TRBJ2-4, is ETGVTQSPTHLIKTRGQQVTLRCSSQSGHNTVSWYQQALGQGPQFIFQYYREEENGRGNFPPRFSGLQFPNYSSELNVNALELDDSALYLCASSARSGMAKNIQYFGAGTRLSVL.

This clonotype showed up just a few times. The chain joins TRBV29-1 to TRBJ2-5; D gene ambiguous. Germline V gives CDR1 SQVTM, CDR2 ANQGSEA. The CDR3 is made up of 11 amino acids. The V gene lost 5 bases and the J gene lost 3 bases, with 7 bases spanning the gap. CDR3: CSVRREETQYF. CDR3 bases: TGCAGCGTTCGACGGGAAGAGACCCAGTACTTC.

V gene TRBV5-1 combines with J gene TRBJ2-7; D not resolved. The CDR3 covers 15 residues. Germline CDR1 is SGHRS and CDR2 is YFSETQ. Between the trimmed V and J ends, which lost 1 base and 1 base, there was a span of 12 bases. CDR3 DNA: TGCGCCAGCAGCTTGCGTAGTGGCAGATCCTACGAGCAGTACTTC. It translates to CASSLRSGRSYEQYF.

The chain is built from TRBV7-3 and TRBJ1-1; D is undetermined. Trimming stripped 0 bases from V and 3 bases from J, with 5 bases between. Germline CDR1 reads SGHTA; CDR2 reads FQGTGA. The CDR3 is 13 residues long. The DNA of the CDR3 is TGTGCCAGCAGCTTAACAACGGACACTGAAGCTTTCTTT. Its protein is CASSLTTDTEAFF.

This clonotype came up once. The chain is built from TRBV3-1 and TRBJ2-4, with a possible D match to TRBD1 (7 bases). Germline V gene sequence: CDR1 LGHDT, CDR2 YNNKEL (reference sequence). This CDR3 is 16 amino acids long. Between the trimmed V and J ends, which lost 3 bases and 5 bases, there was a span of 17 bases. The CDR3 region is CASSQVPDRRENIQYF. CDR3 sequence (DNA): TGTGCCAGCAGCCAGGTGCCGGACAGGAGGGAAAACATTCAGTACTTC.

In DNA, the CDR3 is TGTGCCTCCAGGGGGGGGGATTCCTACGAGCAGTACTTC. Encoded protein: CASRGGDSYEQYF. The chain carries TRBV12-3 or TRBV12-4 and TRBJ2-7; D may match TRBD1 or TRBD2 (7 bases each). The CDR3 loop spans 13 amino acids. The V gene lost 11 bases and the J gene lost 1 base, with 15 bases spanning the gap.

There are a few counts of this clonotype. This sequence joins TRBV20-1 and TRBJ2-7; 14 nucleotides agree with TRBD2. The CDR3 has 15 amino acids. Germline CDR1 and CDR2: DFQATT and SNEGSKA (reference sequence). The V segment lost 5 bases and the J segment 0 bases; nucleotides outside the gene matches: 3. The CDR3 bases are TGCAGTGCTTTGGGACTAGCGGGAGACTCCTACGAGCAGTACTTC. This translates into CSALGLAGDSYEQYF.

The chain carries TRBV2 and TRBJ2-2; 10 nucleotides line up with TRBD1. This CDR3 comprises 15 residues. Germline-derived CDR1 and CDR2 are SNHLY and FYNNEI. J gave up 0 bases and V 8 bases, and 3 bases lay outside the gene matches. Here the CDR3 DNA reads TGTGCCAGCTTGACAGGGGGCGCGAACACCGGGGAGCTGTTTTTT. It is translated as CASLTGGANTGELFF.

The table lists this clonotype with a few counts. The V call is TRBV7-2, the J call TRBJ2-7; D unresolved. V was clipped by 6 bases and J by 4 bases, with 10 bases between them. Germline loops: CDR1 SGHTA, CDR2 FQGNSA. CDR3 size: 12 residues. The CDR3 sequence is CASSPISYEQYF. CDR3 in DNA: TGTGCCAGCAGTCCTATCAGTTACGAGCAGTACTTC.

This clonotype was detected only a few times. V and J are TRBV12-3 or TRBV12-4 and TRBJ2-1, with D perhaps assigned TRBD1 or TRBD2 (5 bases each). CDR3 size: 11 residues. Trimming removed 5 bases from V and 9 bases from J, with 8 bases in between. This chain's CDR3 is CASSRDLEQFF. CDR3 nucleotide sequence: TGTGCCAGCAGTCGGGACCTTGAGCAGTTCTTC.